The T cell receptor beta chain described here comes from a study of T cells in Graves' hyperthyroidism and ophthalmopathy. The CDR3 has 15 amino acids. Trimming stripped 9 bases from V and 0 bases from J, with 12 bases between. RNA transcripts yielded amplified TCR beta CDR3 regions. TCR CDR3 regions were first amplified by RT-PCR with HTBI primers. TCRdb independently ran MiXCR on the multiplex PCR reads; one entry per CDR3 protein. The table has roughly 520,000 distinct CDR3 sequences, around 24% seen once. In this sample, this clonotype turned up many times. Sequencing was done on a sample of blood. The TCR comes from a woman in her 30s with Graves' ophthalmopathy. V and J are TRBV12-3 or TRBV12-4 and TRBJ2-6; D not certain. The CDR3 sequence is CASMPALSGANVLTF. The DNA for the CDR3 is TGTGCCAGTATGCCTGCCCTCTCTGGGGCCAACGTCCTGACTTTC.